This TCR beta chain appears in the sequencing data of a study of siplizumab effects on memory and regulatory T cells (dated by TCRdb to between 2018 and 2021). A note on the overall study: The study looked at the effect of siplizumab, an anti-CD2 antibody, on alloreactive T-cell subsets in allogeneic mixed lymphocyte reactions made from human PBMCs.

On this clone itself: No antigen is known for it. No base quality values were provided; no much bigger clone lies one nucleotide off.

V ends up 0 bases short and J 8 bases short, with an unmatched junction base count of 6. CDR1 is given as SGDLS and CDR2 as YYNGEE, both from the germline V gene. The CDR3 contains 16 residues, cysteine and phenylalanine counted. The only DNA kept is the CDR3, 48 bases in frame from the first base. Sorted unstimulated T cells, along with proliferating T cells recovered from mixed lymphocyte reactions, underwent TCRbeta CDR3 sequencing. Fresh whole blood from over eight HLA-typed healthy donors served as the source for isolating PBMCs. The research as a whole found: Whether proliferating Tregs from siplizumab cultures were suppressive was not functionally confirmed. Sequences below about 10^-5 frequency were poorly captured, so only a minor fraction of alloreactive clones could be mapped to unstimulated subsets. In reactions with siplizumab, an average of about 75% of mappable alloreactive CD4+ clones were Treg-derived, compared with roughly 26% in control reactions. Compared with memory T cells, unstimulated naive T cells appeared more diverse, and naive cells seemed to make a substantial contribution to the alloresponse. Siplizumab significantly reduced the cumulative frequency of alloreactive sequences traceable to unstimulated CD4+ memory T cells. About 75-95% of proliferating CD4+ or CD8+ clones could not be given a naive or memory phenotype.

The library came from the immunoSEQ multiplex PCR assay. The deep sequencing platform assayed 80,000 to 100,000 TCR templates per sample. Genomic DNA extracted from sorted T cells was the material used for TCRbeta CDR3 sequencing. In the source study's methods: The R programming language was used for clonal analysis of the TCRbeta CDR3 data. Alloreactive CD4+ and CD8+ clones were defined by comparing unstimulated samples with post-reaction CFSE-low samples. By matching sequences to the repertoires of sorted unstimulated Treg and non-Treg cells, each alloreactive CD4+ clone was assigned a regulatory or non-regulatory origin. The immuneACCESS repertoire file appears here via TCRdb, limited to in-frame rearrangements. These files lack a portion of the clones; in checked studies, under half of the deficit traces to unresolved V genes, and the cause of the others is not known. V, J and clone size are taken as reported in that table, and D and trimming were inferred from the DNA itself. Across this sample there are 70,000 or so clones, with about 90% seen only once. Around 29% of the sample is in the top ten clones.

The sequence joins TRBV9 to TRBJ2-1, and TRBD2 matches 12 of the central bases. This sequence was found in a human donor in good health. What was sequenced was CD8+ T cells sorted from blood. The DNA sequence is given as TGTGCCAGCAGCGTAGAGGTGACTAGCGGGAGCTATGAGCAGTTCTTC. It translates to CASSVEVTSGSYEQFF.